One sample yielded the 20 T cell receptor beta chains listed below, sequenced in a study of shared clonotypes between healthy human individuals (dated by TCRdb to about 2020). The receptor library was made with the immunoSEQ multiplex PCR assay. Sourced from immuneACCESS, this table was stored by TCRdb with only in-frame sequences that have V and J called. A share of the clones is absent; for the studies checked, an unresolved V gene accounts for under half, and the remainder has no known explanation. Present in this sample are about a million clones, roughly 80% of which were seen just once. Of the sample, 0.89% falls within the top ten clones. Sequences were obtained from memory CD4+ T cells from PBMCs. This specimen's cell subset or site label, interpreted: CD45RA-negative fraction. These receptors all stem from a man aged 18 to 30 in good health. Some clones in this sample may be carry-over from other donors' samples.

V usage is TRBV6-1 and J usage is TRBJ2-7; perhaps D is TRBD1 or TRBD2 (6 bases each). The germline V and J ends were trimmed by 0 bases and 3 bases, with 15 bases remaining between them. CDR1 is MNHNS and CDR2 is SASEGT in the germline V gene. CDR3 size: 16 residues. In nucleotides, the CDR3 is TGTGCCAGCAGTGAAGCGCTTCGGGGGCGACGCTACGAGCAGTACTTC. This encodes CASSEALRGRRYEQYF.

A few counts support this clone. Distinct nucleotide sequences in the sample also encode this CDR3. The chain uses TRBV28 and TRBJ1-1; D gene uncertain. The germline V and J ends were trimmed by 2 bases and 3 bases, with 7 bases remaining between them. Germline V gene sequence: CDR1 MDHEN, CDR2 SYDVKM. CDR3 length: 13 amino acids. The CDR3: CASSLRGYTEAFF. CDR3 nucleotides: TGTGCCAGCAGTTTACGGGGTTACACTGAAGCTTTCTTT.

The chain couples TRBV25-1 to TRBJ2-1, with D unresolved. The CDR3 has 12 amino acids. Germline lookup yields CDR1 MGHDK and CDR2 SYGVNS. Trimming stripped 3 bases from V and 13 bases from J, with 13 bases between. The CDR3 loop is CASSDSVELQFF. The CDR3 region has the DNA TGTGCCAGCAGTGACTCCGTGGAGCTACAGTTCTTC.

V and J are TRBV7-8 and TRBJ2-7; 7 positions agree with TRBD2. Unmatched junction bases numbered 11, after V lost 2 bases and J lost 4 bases. The CDR3 totals 16 residues. CDR1 is SGHVS and CDR2 is FQNEAQ in the germline V gene. The CDR3 sequence is CASSLLVAGVGYEQYF. The DNA for the CDR3 is TGTGCCAGCAGCTTACTTGTGGCGGGAGTGGGATACGAGCAGTACTTC.

The rearrangement joins TRBV2 to TRBJ1-5; weak D call: TRBD1 (5 bases). V was shortened by 7 bases and J by 9 bases, with 22 bases between the two germline ends. The CDR3 is 15 residues long. In germline, CDR1 is SNHLY, CDR2 FYNNEI. The CDR3 loop is CASNVFGQGPSPQHF. As DNA, the CDR3 is TGTGCCAGCAACGTCTTTGGGCAGGGTCCTTCGCCCCAGCATTTT.

The chain combines TRBV29-1 with TRBJ2-2; the match to TRBD1 covers 9 bases. The CDR3 runs 14 residues. V lost 3 bases and J lost 1; bases outside the gene matches: 0. CDR1 is SQVTM, CDR2 ANQGSEA, per germline. The CDR3 bases are TGCAGCGTTGAGGACAGGGGGAACACCGGGGAGCTGTTTTTT. Its protein is CSVEDRGNTGELFF.

The chain uses TRBV25-1 and TRBJ1-4; the match to TRBD1 covers 7 bases. Losses at the gene ends were 3 bases for V and 2 bases for J; bases not matched to a gene: 3. The CDR3 spans 15 residues. Germline CDR1 and CDR2: MGHDK and SYGVNS. CDR3 coding DNA: TGTGCCAGCAGTGATTGGGGACAGACTAATGAAAAACTGTTTTTT. Translated: CASSDWGQTNEKLFF.

The chain has TRBV19 and TRBJ2-7, with TRBD2 matching 8 bases. V gave up 9 bases and J gave up 2 bases; unmatched junction bases: 15. CDR1 and CDR2 (germline): LNHDA, SQIVND (reference sequence). The CDR3 extends over 16 amino acids. The CDR3 spells CASRVREGREAYEQYF. In DNA form, the CDR3 reads TGTGCCAGCCGTGTTCGGGAGGGGAGAGAAGCCTACGAGCAGTACTTC.

The chain joins TRBV11-2 to TRBJ2-7; 8 nucleotides align to TRBD1. The CDR3 is made up of 13 amino acids. V was pared by 5 bases and J by 3 bases, with 3 bases of the junction left unmatched. The germline V gene encodes CDR1 SGHAT and CDR2 FQNNGV. CDR3 DNA sequence: TGTGCCAGCAGCCCGGACAGGGTCTACGAGCAGTACTTC. Translated: CASSPDRVYEQYF.

This chain joins TRBV25-1 and TRBJ2-7; either TRBD1 or TRBD2 may fit D (5 bases each). Germline V gene data show CDR1 as MGHDK and CDR2 as SYGVNS. The V and J ends lost 4 bases and 7 bases respectively, with 14 bases between them. The CDR3 covers 13 residues. As DNA, the CDR3 is TGTGCCAGCAGTGCGCAGGGTACTAGAGAGCAGTACTTC. Translation gives CASSAQGTREQYF.

The chain employs TRBV4-2 and TRBJ2-3, with 9 bases aligning to TRBD1. The germline V gene has CDR1 LGHNA and CDR2 YNFKEQ. The trim removed 4 bases at V and 3 bases at J, leaving 5 bases unmatched. The CDR3 has 15 amino acids. CDR3 sequence reads: CASSLAGTGTDTQYF. The CDR3 region has the DNA TGTGCCAGCAGCCTAGCCGGGACAGGGACAGATACGCAGTATTTT.

This clone appeared a few times. Within the sample, other DNA sequences also encode this same CDR3. V gene TRBV28 combines with J gene TRBJ1-2, with D unclear. The CDR3 extends over 12 amino acids. Germline V lookup: CDR1 MDHEN, CDR2 SYDVKM. Trimming shortened V by 2 bases and J by 4 bases, and 5 bases separated the two germline ends. This CDR3 is CASSLPGYGYTF. The CDR3 region has the DNA TGTGCCAGCAGTTTACCAGGCTATGGCTACACCTTC.

The chain couples TRBV19 to TRBJ1-4, with 8 bases that match TRBD1. Trimming at V came to 6 bases and at J to 2 bases, leaving 2 bases not matched to a gene. CDR3 length: 14 amino acids. Germline CDR1 LNHDA, CDR2 SQIVND (reference sequence). The CDR3 region is CASRNRGTNEKLFF. The CDR3 nucleotides are TGTGCCAGTAGGAACAGGGGGACTAATGAAAAACTGTTTTTT. Full variable domain (rest looked up from reference TRBV19 and TRBJ1-4): DGGITQSPKYLFRKEGQNVTLSCEQNLNHDAMYWYRQDPGQGLRLIYYSQIVNDFQKGDIAEGYSVSREKKESFPLTVTSAQKNPTAFYLCASRNRGTNEKLFFGSGTQLSVL.

The chain combines TRBV7-6 with TRBJ2-5; D gene uncertain. The length of the CDR3 is 13 residues. CDR1 SGHVS and CDR2 FNYEAQ come from the germline V gene. V was shortened by 5 bases and J by 2 bases, with 9 bases between the two germline ends. The CDR3 region is CASSRREQETQYF. As DNA, the CDR3 is TGTGCCAGCAGCAGACGAGAGCAAGAGACCCAGTACTTC. Variable domain in full (rest from reference TRBV7-6 and TRBJ2-5): GAGVSQSPRYKVTKRGQDVALRCDPISGHVSLYWYRQALGQGPEFLTYFNYEAQQDKSGLPNDRFSAERPEGSISTLTIQRTEQRDSAMYRCASSRREQETQYFGPGTRLLVL.

The chain couples TRBV10-3 to TRBJ2-3, with D possibly TRBD2 on 5 matching bases. Germline V lookup: CDR1 ENHRY, CDR2 SYGVKD. V was clipped by 11 bases and J by 2 bases, with 17 bases between them. This CDR3 has 14 residues. The CDR3 sequence is CASSEPADTDTQYF. Here the CDR3 DNA reads TGTGCCTCCTCGGAGCCAGCGGACACAGATACGCAGTATTTT.

This sequence joins TRBV7-2 and TRBJ1-5; D is ambiguous. Germline V gene data show CDR1 as SGHTA and CDR2 as FQGNSA. V gave up 1 base and J gave up 3 bases, with 10 bases separating them. The length of the CDR3 is 15 residues. The CDR3 nucleotides read TGTGCCAGCAGCTTAGGGGCCGGGCACAATCAGCCCCAGCATTTT. Encoded protein: CASSLGAGHNQPQHF.

The chain joins TRBV5-1 to TRBJ2-7, with D tentatively TRBD2 (6 bases). The length of the CDR3 is 19 residues. Looked up from germline, CDR1 is SGHRS and CDR2 is YFSETQ. Trimming removed 3 bases at V and 0 bases at J, with 25 bases between. CDR3 protein: CASSSDVEASSVYSYEQYF. In nucleotides, the CDR3 is TGCGCCAGCAGCTCCGACGTCGAAGCCTCTAGCGTCTACTCCTACGAGCAGTACTTC.

The V and J genes are TRBV7-2 and TRBJ2-3, with D unresolved. The CDR3 contains 12 residues. Trimming removed 5 bases at V and 5 bases at J, with 8 bases between. Germline V lookup: CDR1 SGHTA, CDR2 FQGNSA. The CDR3 DNA follows: TGTGCCAGCAGCCGACACGGAGATACGCAGTATTTT. This codes for CASSRHGDTQYF.

DNA for the CDR3: TGTGCCAGCGGACGGATGGTCAATGAAAAACTGTTTTTT. The encoded protein is CASGRMVNEKLFF. The rearrangement links TRBV7-9 to TRBJ1-4; D is undetermined. The CDR3 loop spans 13 amino acids. The germline gives CDR1 SEHNR, CDR2 FQNEAQ (reference sequence). The V and J ends lost 8 bases and 5 bases respectively, with 12 bases between them.

This clone was seen a single time. V gene TRBV6-5 combines with J gene TRBJ2-2; D is perhaps TRBD1 (6 bases). Trimming pared 6 bases from V and 5 bases from J, leaving 13 bases between. The germline V gene encodes CDR1 MNHEY and CDR2 SVGAGI. This CDR3 is built from 14 residues. The CDR3 bases are TGTGCCAGCAGCCACAGGGTTCGTACCGGGGAGCTGTTTTTT. It translates to CASSHRVRTGELFF.